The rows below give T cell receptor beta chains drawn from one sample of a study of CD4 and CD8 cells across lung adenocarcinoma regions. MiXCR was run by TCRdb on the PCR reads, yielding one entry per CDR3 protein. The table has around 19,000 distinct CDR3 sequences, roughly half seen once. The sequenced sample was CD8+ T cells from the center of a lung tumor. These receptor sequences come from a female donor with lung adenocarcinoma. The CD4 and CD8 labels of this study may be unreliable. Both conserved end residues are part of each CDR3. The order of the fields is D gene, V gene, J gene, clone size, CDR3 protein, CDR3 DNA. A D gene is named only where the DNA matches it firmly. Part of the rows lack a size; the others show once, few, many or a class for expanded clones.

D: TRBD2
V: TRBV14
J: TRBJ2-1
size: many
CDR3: CASSLRTSVYNEQFF
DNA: TGTGCCAGCAGCCTCCGGACTAGCGTATACAATGAGCAGTTCTTC

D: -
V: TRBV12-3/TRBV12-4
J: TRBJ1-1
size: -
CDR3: CASQRAGWNTEAFF
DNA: TGTGCCAGCCAAAGGGCCGGGTGGAACACTGAAGCTTTCTTT

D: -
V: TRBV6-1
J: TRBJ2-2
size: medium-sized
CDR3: CASSERGGANTGELFF
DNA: TGTGCCAGCAGTGAAAGAGGGGGAGCGAACACCGGGGAGCTGTTTTTT

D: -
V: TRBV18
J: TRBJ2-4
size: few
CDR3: CASSPTPLQGIIQYF
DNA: TGTGCCAGCTCACCCACGCCCTTACAGGGTATCATTCAGTACTTC

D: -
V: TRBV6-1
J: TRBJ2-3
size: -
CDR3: CASREQRATNTQYF
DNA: TGTGCCAGCAGGGAACAGAGAGCCACAAACACGCAGTATTTC

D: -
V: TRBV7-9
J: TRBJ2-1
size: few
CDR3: CASRKEGPEFF
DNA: TGTGCCAGCAGAAAAGAGGGACCGGAGTTCTTC

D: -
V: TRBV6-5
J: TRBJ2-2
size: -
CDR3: CASSYSCATNEEQFF
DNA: TGTGCCAGCAGTTACTCGTGTGCGACCAACGAGGAGCAGTTTTTT

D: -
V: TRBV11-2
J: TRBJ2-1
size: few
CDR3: CASSSPPGEQFF
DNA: TGTGCCAGCAGCTCGCCCCCGGGTGAGCAGTTCTTC

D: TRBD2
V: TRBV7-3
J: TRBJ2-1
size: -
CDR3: CASSPAGASGYNEQFF
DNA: TGTGCCAGCAGCCCGGCCGGGGCTAGCGGTTACAATGAGCAGTTCTTC

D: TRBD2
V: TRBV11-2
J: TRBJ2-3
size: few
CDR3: CASRKAGGDTDTQYF
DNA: TGTGCCAGCAGAAAAGCGGGAGGGGACACAGATACGCAGTATTTT

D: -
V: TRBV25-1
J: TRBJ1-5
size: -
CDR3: CASSELSGGQPQHF
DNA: TGTGCCAGCAGTGAATTAAGCGGCGGGCAGCCCCAGCATTTT

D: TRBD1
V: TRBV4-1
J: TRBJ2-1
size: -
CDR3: CASSQGTGVSSYNEQFF
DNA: TGCGCCAGCAGCCAGGGGACAGGCGTTAGCTCCTACAATGAGCAGTTCTTC

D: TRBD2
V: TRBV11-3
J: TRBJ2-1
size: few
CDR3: CASSRSGTSFRGLRFF
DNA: TGTGCCAGCAGCCGATCCGGGACTAGCTTTAGAGGGCTAAGGTTCTTC

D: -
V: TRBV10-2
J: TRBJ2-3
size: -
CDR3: CAGSGGRGRDTQYF
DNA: TGTGCGGGCAGTGGGGGACGGGGCCGGGATACCCAGTATTTC

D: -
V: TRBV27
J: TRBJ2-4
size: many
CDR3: CASRAGYVAKNIQYF
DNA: TGTGCCAGCCGCGCGGGATATGTAGCCAAAAACATTCAGTACTTC

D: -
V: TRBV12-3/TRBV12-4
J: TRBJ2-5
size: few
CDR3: CASSSRLTQYF
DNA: TGTGCCAGCAGTTCCCGGCTGACCCAGTACTTC

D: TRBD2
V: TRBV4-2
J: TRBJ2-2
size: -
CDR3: CASSPNPLAGGVGELFF
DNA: TGTGCCAGCAGCCCGAATCCCCTAGCGGGAGGCGTCGGGGAGCTGTTTTTT

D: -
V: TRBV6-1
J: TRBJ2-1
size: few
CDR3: CASGTSDHYNEQFF
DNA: TGTGCCAGCGGAACATCCGACCACTACAATGAGCAGTTCTTC

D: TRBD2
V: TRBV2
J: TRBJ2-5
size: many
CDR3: CASSSNSGLAGRTPQETQYF
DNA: TGTGCCAGCAGTTCAAACTCGGGACTAGCGGGTCGTACACCCCAAGAGACCCAGTACTTC